The entry that follows covers one TCR beta chain sequence. The data are from a study of sequential checkpoint blockade in melanoma. As for the study in general: First-line arms were nivolumab then ipilimumab, or the reverse, randomized 1:1.

Sequencing was performed with immunoSEQ multiplex PCR; in TCRdb, only in-frame clones are kept and a portion is missing. Of more than 9,500 clones in the sample, around 75% were seen once. After removal of 4 bases from V and 4 bases from J, the junction contained 5 bases not matched to a gene. CDR3 size: 14 residues. Per germline, CDR1 MNHEY and CDR2 SVGAGI. The sample's treatment: randomized to nivolumab then ipilimumab (arm A) or the reverse (arm B). None of the patients previously received DNA-damaging chemotherapy. Live CD3+CD8+ CD19− CD56− cells were sorted from PBMCs. The receptor was derived from a human donor with melanoma. J is TRBJ2-5 and V is TRBV6-5; 8 nucleotides align to TRBD2. The material was CD8+ T cells sorted from blood (inferred from file names), obtained from a patient given nivolumab and ipilimumab in sequence. The CDR3 nucleotides read TGTGCCAGCAGTTTGAGCGGGGGACCAGAGACCCAGTACTTC. Translation: CASSLSGGPETQYF.